This passage covers 13 T cell receptor beta chains from one sample sequenced in a study of T-cell memory formation after mild COVID-19. From the 5' RACE reads, TCRdb called clonotypes with MiXCR, one entry per CDR3 protein. There are 250,000 or so distinct CDR3 sequences in the sample; more than 15% occur only once, and 20% to 25% lies in the top ten. Input material: PBMCs or a T cell subset sorted from them (not recorded which). Receptors originate from a man aged 18 to 30 who had mild COVID-19 (a few samples of this study predate the infection). Cell type and time point are not known.

The table lists this clonotype with a few counts. The J gene is TRBJ2-1, the V gene TRBV4-3; D is undetermined. From germline, CDR1 is LGHNA and CDR2 YSLEER. The CDR3 sequence is 15 residues long. Trimming shortened V by 0 bases and J by 2 bases, and 8 bases separated the two germline ends. The CDR3 nucleotides are TGCGCCAGCAGCCAAGACCGGGCCCCCTACAATGAGCAGTTCTTC. Translating gives CASSQDRAPYNEQFF.

The rearrangement joins TRBV20-1 to TRBJ2-7; D uncertain. V was trimmed by 3 bases and J by 2 bases, leaving 11 bases between them. This CDR3 is built from 13 residues. Germline V CDR1 and CDR2: DFQATT, SNEGSKA (reference sequence). As DNA, the CDR3 is TGCAGTGCTAGCGACTTACCCCCCTACGAGCAGTACGTC. It specifies CSASDLPPYEQYV.

The rearrangement links TRBV20-1 to TRBJ1-3, with D hard to call. CDR3 size: 14 residues. Trimming removed 1 base at V and 2 bases at J, with 9 bases between. Germline CDR1 is DFQATT and CDR2 is SNEGSKA (reference sequence). CDR3 sequence reads: CSARVTGTGNTIYF. The DNA of the CDR3 is TGCAGTGCTAGAGTGACGGGTACTGGAAACACCATATATTTT.

This clonotype was recorded many times. The chain employs TRBV28 and TRBJ2-3; perhaps TRBD2 as D (6 bases). The CDR3 contains 17 residues. The germline V gene encodes CDR1 MDHEN and CDR2 SYDVKM. Trimming removed 1 base at V and 2 bases at J, with 16 bases between. The CDR3, as DNA: TGTGCCAGCAGTTTATTAGCAGCGGGTCAGGCCACAGATACGCAGTATTTT. Its protein is CASSLLAAGQATDTQYF.

CDR3 coding DNA: TGTGCCAGCAGCTTCGTAGCGGGGGGGCTCGAGACCCAGTACTTC. Translating gives CASSFVAGGLETQYF. The chain employs TRBV7-3 and TRBJ2-5; the match to TRBD2 covers 11 bases. CDR3 length: 15 amino acids. With V trimmed by 3 bases and J by 5 bases, 5 bases remained unmatched. Germline loops: CDR1 SGHTA, CDR2 FQGTGA.

This clonotype was counted only a few times. The rearrangement links TRBV28 to TRBJ2-5; D gene unclear. From germline, CDR1 is MDHEN and CDR2 SYDVKM. The CDR3 extends over 14 amino acids. Between the trimmed V and J ends, which lost 1 base and 0 bases, there was a span of 6 bases. CDR3 amino acids: CASSLFLNQETQYF. The CDR3 region has the DNA TGTGCCAGCAGTTTATTCCTCAACCAAGAGACCCAGTACTTC.

This clonotype was seen more than once but under ten times. CDR3 sequence: CASSDWTSGEETQYF. The CDR3 DNA follows: TGTGCCAGCAGCGACTGGACTAGCGGGGAAGAGACCCAGTACTTC. This chain connects TRBV5-4 to TRBJ2-5; 12 nucleotides agree with TRBD2. The germline gives CDR1 SGHNT, CDR2 YYREEE (reference sequence). The CDR3 sequence is 15 residues long. With 4 bases clipped from V and 3 bases from J, the junction kept 4 bases outside the gene matches.

The rearrangement links TRBV11-2 to TRBJ1-5; tentatively, D is TRBD1 (5 bases). The length of the CDR3 is 16 residues. The V gene lost 4 bases and the J gene lost 0 bases, with 13 bases spanning the gap. The germline CDR1 and CDR2 sequences are SGHAT and FQNNGV. CDR3 DNA sequence: TGTGCCAGCAGCTACGAGACCGGGGGTAGCAATCAGCCCCAGCATTTT. This sequence encodes CASSYETGGSNQPQHF. The full variable domain, with the rest looked up from reference TRBV11-2 and TRBJ1-5, is EAGVAQSPRYKIIEKRQSVAFWCNPISGHATLYWYQQILGQGPKLLIQFQNNGVVDDSQLPKDRFSAERLKGVDSTLKIQPAKLEDSAVYLCASSYETGGSNQPQHFGDGTRLSIL.

This clonotype was seen a handful of times. The rearrangement joins TRBV7-9 to TRBJ1-4; D call uncertain. V shed 5 bases and J shed 0 bases, with 16 bases lying between them. The germline gives CDR1 SEHNR, CDR2 FQNEAQ (reference sequence). The CDR3 runs 17 residues. The CDR3 here is CASSLPLGFATNEKLFF. The CDR3 nucleotides are TGTGCCAGCAGCCTACCCCTCGGATTTGCAACTAATGAAAAACTGTTTTTT. The full variable domain, with the rest looked up from reference TRBV7-9 and TRBJ1-4, is DTGVSQNPRHKITKRGQNVTFRCDPISEHNRLYWYRQTLGQGPEFLTYFQNEAQLEKSRLLSDRFSAERPKGSFSTLEIQRTEQGDSAMYLCASSLPLGFATNEKLFFGSGTQLSVL.

This clonotype has just a few counts. This chain connects TRBV6-5 to TRBJ2-7; D is possibly TRBD1 (5 bases). The CDR3 totals 14 residues. Deletions cut 6 bases from V and 2 bases from J, with 14 bases between. CDR1 is MNHEY and CDR2 is SVGAGI in the germline V gene. This CDR3 is CASRRDSVPYEQYV. The CDR3 region has the DNA TGTGCCAGCAGGAGAGACAGTGTTCCCTACGAGCAGTACGTC.

This clonotype has more than one count but fewer than ten. This rearrangement joins TRBV7-9 to TRBJ1-1; D is undetermined. The length of the CDR3 is 13 residues. V dropped 5 bases and J dropped 6 bases, with 13 bases sitting between them. Germline V gene lookup returns CDR1 SEHNR and CDR2 FQNEAQ (reference sequence). CDR3 nucleotide sequence: TGTGCCAGCAGCCAGTTTCAAGGACCTGAAGCTTTCTTT. This gives the protein CASSQFQGPEAFF.

This chain links TRBV6-2 or TRBV6-3 with TRBJ2-5, with 8 bases fitting TRBD2. The CDR3 covers 15 residues. Unmatched junction bases numbered 12, after V lost 7 bases and J lost 5 bases. Per germline, CDR1 MNHEY and CDR2 SVGEGT. CDR3 region: CASKPRGLGIETQYF. The DNA for the CDR3 is TGTGCCAGCAAACCCCGGGGACTAGGAATCGAGACCCAGTACTTC.

This chain uses TRBV19 with TRBJ1-2; 8 nucleotides agree with TRBD1. The ends lost 10 bases at V and 4 bases at J; junction bases unmatched: 2. CDR1 and CDR2 from the germline V gene are LNHDA and SQIVND (reference sequence). CDR3 length: 11 residues. In nucleotides, the CDR3 is TGTGCCACCGGACAGGGCTATGGCTACACCTTC. It translates to CATGQGYGYTF. Full variable domain (outside the CDR3, taken from reference TRBV19 and TRBJ1-2): DGGITQSPKYLFRKEGQNVTLSCEQNLNHDAMYWYRQDPGQGLRLIYYSQIVNDFQKGDIAEGYSVSREKKESFPLTVTSAQKNPTAFYLCATGQGYGYTFGSGTRLTVV.